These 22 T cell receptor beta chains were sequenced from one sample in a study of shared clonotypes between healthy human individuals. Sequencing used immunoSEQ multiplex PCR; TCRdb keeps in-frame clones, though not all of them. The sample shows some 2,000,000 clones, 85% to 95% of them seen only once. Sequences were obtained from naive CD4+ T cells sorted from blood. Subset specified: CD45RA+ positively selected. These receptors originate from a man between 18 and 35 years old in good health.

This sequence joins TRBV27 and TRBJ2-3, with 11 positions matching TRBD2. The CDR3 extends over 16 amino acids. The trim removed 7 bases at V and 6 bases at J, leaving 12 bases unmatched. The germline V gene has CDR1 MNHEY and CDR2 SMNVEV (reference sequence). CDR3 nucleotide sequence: TGTGCCAGCATCCGTAGCGGGGGGGATTCGTTCGATACGCAGTATTTT. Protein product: CASIRSGGDSFDTQYF.

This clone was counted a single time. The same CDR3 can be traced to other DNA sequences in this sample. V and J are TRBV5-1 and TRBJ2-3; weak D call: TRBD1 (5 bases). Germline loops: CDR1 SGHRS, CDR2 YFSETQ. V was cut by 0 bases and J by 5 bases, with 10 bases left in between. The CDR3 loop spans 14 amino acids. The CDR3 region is CASSLALGEDTQYF. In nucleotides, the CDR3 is TGCGCCAGCAGCTTGGCCTTAGGGGAAGATACGCAGTATTTT.

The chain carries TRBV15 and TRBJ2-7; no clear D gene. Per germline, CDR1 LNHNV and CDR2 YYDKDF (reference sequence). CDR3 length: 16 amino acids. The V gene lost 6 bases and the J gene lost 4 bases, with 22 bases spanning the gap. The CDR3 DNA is TGTGCCACCAGTCCCCGTAGTGAGTCTTTGCGTTACGAGCAGTACTTC. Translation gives CATSPRSESLRYEQYF. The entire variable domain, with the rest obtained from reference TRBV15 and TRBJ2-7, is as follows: DAMVIQNPRYQVTQFGKPVTLSCSQTLNHNVMYWYQQKSSQAPKLLFHYYDKDFNNEADTPDNFQSRRPNTSFCFLDIRSPGLGDTAMYLCATSPRSESLRYEQYFGPGTRLTVT.

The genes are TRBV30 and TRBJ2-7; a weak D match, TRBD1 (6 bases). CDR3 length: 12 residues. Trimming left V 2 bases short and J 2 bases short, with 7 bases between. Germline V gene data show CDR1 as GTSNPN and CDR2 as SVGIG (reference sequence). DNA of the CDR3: TGTGCCTGGAGTAACAGGGCCTACGAGCAGTACTTC. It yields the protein CAWSNRAYEQYF.

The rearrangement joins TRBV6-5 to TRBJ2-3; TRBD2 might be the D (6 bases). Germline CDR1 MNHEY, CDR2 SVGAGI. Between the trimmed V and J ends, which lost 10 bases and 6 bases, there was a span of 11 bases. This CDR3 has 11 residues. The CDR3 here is CATNGGDTQYF. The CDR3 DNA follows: TGTGCCACAAATGGGGGGGATACGCAGTATTTT.

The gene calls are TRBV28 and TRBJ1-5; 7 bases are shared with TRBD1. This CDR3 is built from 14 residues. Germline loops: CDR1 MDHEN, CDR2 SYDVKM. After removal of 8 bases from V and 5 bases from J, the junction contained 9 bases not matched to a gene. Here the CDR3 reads CASGDRQGYQPQHF. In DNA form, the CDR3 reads TGTGCCAGCGGGGATCGACAGGGCTATCAGCCCCAGCATTTT.

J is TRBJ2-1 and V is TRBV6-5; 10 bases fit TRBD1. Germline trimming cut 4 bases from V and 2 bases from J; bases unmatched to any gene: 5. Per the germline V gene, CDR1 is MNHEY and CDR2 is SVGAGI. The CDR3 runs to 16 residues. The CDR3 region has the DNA TGTGCCAGCAGTTGGACAGGGGGTAGAACCTACAATGAGCAGTTCTTC. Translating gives CASSWTGGRTYNEQFF.

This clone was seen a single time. The CDR3 reads CASSRDSEQYF. The CDR3 region has the DNA TGTGCCAGCAGCCGTGACTCTGAGCAGTACTTC. This chain joins TRBV11-2 and TRBJ2-7; D is uncertain. The germline CDR1 and CDR2 sequences are SGHAT and FQNNGV. Between the trimmed V and J ends, which lost 5 bases and 7 bases, there was a span of 9 bases. This CDR3 spans 11 amino acids. The full variable domain, with the rest looked up from reference TRBV11-2 and TRBJ2-7, is EAGVAQSPRYKIIEKRQSVAFWCNPISGHATLYWYQQILGQGPKLLIQFQNNGVVDDSQLPKDRFSAERLKGVDSTLKIQPAKLEDSAVYLCASSRDSEQYFGPGTRLTVT.

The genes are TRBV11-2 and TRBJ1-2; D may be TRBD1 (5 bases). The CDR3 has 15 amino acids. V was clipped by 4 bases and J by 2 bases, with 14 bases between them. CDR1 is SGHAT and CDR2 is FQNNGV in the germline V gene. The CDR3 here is CASSSRGANNYGYTF. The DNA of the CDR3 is TGTGCCAGCAGCTCCCGCGGGGCCAACAACTATGGCTACACCTTC.

The CDR3 DNA follows: TGTGCCAGCTCACAGGACAGGAAGGTGTTTTTT. Encoded protein: CASSQDRKVFF. The gene calls are TRBV18 and TRBJ2-2; 7 bases agree with TRBD1. CDR3 length equals 11 residues. Looked up from germline, CDR1 is KGHSH and CDR2 is LQKENI. The ends lost 4 bases at V and 15 bases at J; junction bases unmatched: 5.

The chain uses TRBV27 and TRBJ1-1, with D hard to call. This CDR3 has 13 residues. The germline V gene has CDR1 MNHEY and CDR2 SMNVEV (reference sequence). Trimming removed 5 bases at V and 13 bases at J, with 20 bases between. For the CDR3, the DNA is TGTGCCAGCAGTCTAAACGCGGGAGGCGTTGGTTTCTTT. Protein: CASSLNAGGVGFF.

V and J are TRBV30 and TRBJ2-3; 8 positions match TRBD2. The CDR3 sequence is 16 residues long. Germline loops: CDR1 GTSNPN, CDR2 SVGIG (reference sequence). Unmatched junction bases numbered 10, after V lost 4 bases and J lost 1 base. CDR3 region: CAWNFHWRGGTDTQYF. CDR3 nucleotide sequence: TGTGCCTGGAACTTCCACTGGCGGGGGGGCACAGATACGCAGTATTTT.

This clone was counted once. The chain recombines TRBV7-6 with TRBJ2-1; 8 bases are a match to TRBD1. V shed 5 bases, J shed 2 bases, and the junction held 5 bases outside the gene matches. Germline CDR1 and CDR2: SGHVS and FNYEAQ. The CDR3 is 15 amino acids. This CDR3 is CASSPGQGPYNEQFF. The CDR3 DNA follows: TGTGCCAGCAGCCCAGGACAGGGCCCCTACAATGAGCAGTTCTTC.

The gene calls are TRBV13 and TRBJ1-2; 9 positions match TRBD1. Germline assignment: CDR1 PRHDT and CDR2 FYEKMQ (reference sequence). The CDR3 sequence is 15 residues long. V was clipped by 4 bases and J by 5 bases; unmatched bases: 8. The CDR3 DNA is TGTGCCAGCAGCTCGGGACAGGGAAGGGGTTATGGCTACACCTTC. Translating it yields CASSSGQGRGYGYTF.

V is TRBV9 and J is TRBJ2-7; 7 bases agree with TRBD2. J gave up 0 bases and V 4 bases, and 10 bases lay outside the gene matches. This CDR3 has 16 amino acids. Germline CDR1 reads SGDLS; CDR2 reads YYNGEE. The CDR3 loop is CASSPLSGTTSYEQYF. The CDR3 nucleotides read TGTGCCAGCAGCCCCCTGAGCGGGACCACCTCCTACGAGCAGTACTTC.

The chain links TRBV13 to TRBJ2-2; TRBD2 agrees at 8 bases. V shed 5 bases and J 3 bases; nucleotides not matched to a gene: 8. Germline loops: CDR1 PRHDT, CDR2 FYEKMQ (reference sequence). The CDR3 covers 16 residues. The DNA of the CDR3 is TGTGCCAGCAGCCCAACTAGCGGAGGGGACACCGGGGAGCTGTTTTTT. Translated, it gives CASSPTSGGDTGELFF.

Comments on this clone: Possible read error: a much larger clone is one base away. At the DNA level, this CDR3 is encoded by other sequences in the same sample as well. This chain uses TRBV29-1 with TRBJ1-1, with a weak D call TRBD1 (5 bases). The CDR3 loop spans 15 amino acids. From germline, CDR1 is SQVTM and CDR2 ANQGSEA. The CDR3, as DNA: TGCAGCGTTGTAAGGGGCCGACCAATGAACACTGAGGCTTTCTTT. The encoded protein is CSVVRGRPMNTEAFF.

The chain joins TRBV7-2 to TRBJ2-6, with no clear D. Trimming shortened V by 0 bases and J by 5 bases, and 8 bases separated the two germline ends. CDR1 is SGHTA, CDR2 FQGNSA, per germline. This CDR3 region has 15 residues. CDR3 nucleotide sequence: TGTGCCAGCAGCTTAGCGCTATTTCGGGCCAACGTCCTGACTTTC. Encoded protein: CASSLALFRANVLTF.

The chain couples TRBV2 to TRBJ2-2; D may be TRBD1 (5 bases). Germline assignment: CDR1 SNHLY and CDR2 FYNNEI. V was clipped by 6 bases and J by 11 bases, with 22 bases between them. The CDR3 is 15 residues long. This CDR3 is CASSGQGPITRELFF. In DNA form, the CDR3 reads TGTGCCAGCAGCGGACAAGGGCCGATTACAAGAGAGCTGTTTTTT.

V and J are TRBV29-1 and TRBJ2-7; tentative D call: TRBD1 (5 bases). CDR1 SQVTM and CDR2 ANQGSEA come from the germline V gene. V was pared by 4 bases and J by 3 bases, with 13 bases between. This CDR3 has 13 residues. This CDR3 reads CSVAGRVDYEQYF. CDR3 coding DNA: TGCAGCGTTGCTGGCAGGGTAGACTACGAGCAGTACTTC.

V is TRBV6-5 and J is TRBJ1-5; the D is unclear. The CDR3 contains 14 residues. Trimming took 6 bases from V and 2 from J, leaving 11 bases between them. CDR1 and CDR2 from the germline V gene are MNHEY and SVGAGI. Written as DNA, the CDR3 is TGTGCCAGCAGCCCCGAGAGGGGCAATCAGCCCCAGCATTTT. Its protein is CASSPERGNQPQHF.

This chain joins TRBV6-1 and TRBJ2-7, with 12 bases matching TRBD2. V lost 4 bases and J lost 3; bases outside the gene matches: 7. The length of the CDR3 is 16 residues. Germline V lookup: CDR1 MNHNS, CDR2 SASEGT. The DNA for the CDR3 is TGTGCCAGCAGTGGCCGACTAGCGGGAGTTAACTACGAGCAGTACTTC. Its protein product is CASSGRLAGVNYEQYF.